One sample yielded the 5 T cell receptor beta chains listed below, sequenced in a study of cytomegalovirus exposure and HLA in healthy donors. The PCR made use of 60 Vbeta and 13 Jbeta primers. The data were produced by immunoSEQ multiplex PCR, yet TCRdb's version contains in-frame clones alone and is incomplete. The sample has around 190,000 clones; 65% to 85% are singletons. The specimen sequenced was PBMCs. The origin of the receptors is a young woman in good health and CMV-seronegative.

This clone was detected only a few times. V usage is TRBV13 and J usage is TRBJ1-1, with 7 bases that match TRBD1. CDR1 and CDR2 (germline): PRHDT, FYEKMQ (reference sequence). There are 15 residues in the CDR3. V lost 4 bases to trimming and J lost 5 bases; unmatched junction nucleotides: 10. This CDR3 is CASSSKNRGPTEAFF. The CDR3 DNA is TGTGCCAGCAGCTCCAAAAACAGGGGACCGACTGAAGCTTTCTTT.

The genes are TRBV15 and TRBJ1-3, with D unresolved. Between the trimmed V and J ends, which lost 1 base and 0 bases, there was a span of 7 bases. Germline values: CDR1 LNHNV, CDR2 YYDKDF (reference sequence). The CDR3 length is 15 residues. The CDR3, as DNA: TGTGCCACCAGCAGAGTACAGAACTCTGGAAACACCATATATTTT. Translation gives CATSRVQNSGNTIYF.

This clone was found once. The CDR3 coding sequence is TGTGCCATCAGAGCCGGGGACTCTGGGGCCAACGTCCTGACTTTC. Its translation: CAIRAGDSGANVLTF. V gene TRBV10-3 combines with J gene TRBJ2-6, with D possibly TRBD2 on 5 matching bases. Germline CDR1 reads ENHRY; CDR2 reads SYGVKD. The length of the CDR3 is 15 residues. Trimming stripped 6 bases from V and 0 bases from J, with 9 bases between.

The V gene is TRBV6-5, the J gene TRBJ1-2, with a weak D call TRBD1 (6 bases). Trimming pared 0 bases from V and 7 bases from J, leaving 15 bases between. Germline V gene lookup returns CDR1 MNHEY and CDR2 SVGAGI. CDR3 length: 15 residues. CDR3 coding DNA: TGTGCCAGCAGTTACTCGGACAGTTTAATAGGTGGCTACACCTTC. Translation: CASSYSDSLIGGYTF.

The CDR3 nucleotides read TGTGCCAGCAGCTTGGCACTAGCGGACAATGAGCAGTTCTTC. It translates to CASSLALADNEQFF. This rearrangement joins TRBV5-4 to TRBJ2-1, with 8 bases identical to TRBD2. Germline lookup yields CDR1 SGHNT and CDR2 YYREEE (reference sequence). The CDR3 runs to 14 residues. The ends lost 0 bases at V and 5 bases at J; junction bases unmatched: 1.